This T cell receptor (beta chain) was sequenced during a study of cytomegalovirus exposure and HLA in healthy donors. This PCR relied on a set of 60 Vbeta primers and 13 Jbeta primers. TCRdb's copy holds only in-frame clones and misses some; the assay was immunoSEQ multiplex PCR. The sample has roughly 74,000 clones. The study's findings and limits: Within a later analysis, the majority of CMV-associated TCR beta chains appeared HLA-restricted.

The CDR3 extends over 15 amino acids. Deletions cut 3 bases from V and 3 bases from J, with 14 bases between. Per germline, CDR1 MNHNY and CDR2 SVGAGI (reference sequence). About this clone itself: Its target is not known.

The source material was PBMCs. The clonotype comes from a female donor in good health and CMV-seropositive. The rearrangement links TRBV6-6 to TRBJ1-2, with no clear D. Here the CDR3 reads CASSYLIPPDYGYTF. The CDR3 coding sequence is TGTGCCAGCAGTTATTTGATTCCCCCGGACTATGGCTACACCTTC.